This TCR beta chain was recorded in a study of identical twins. Only a few counts were recorded for this clonotype. Its matching antigen is unknown. Germline V gene lookup returns CDR1 SQVTM and CDR2 ANQGSEA. CDR3 length: 11 amino acids. Trimming left V 7 bases short and J 1 base short, with 5 bases between. Addition of a universal primer site occurred through template switching, and cDNA carried unique molecular identifiers. One entry per CDR3 protein, called by TCRdb with MiXCR from the 5' RACE reads. The sample consists of about 240,000 distinct CDR3 sequences, roughly a tenth of them appearing once. Points from the study as a whole: High-abundance cord blood beta clonotypes had fewer insertions; memory repertoires showed none. Weaker excess twin sharing was observed in beta out-of-frame sequences. Models underpredicted monozygotic twin sharing of out-of-frame TCR alpha.

The gene calls are TRBV29-1 and TRBJ2-1; D unclear. The source material was memory T cells sorted from blood. The receptor was derived from a man aged 50 to 60 in good health. Here the CDR3 reads CSAGSYNEQFF. DNA for the CDR3: TGCAGCGCTGGTTCCTACAATGAGCAGTTCTTC.